This entry describes one T cell receptor (beta chain). The antigen remains unidentified. This sample is drawn from a study of cytomegalovirus exposure and HLA in healthy donors. Germline V gene sequence: CDR1 SGHAT, CDR2 FQNNGV. V was cut by 3 bases and J by 15 bases, with 15 bases left in between. The CDR3 extends over 12 amino acids. Study outcomes and limitations: Data from an earlier analysis indicated that most TCR beta V segments were productive either about 90% or about 30% of the time. Confirmation was obtained in vitro that three CMV-associated chains are specific for CMV antigens.

The PCR contained 60 Vbeta and 13 Jbeta primers. Libraries were prepared by immunoSEQ multiplex PCR; TCRdb keeps only in-frame clonotypes and omits some of them. The top ten clones hold under 6.5% of a sample with about 150,000 clones, 84% of them seen once. Source material: PBMCs. The chain has TRBV11-2 and TRBJ2-1, with D tentatively TRBD1 (6 bases). The receptor comes from a man aged 50-59 years in good health and CMV-seropositive. CDR3 nucleotides: TGTGCCAGCAGCTTCTCTAGTATAGGGGGGTTCTTC. It yields the protein CASSFSSIGGFF.